Given below is one T cell receptor (beta chain) in context. As yet, its antigen is unknown. For the second PCR, which ran for about 6 to 11 cycles, a sample-barcoded 5' primer and a J-beta primer mix were used. The authors tagged each cDNA molecule using a template-switch adaptor with 12 random nucleotides. MiXCR was run by TCRdb on the 5' RACE reads, yielding one entry per CDR3 protein. The data hold about 570,000 distinct CDR3 sequences, with 25% to 30% observed a single time. The entry originates in a study of blood T cells in healthy people across ages. Points from the study as a whole: Per-million-T-cell TCR beta diversity fell roughly linearly with age. Leaving the PBMCs unsorted stopped any conclusive comparison of naive versus antigen-experienced cells.

The study recruited healthy Caucasian donors from Russia who were aged about 6 to 100. From germline, CDR1 is MRHNA and CDR2 SNTAGT. The CDR3 is made up of 14 amino acids. V dropped 10 bases and J dropped 4 bases, with 14 bases sitting between them. The source of this sequence is a woman between 65 and 79 years old in good health. The rearrangement uses TRBV6-4 and TRBJ1-6, with a weak D call TRBD1 (5 bases). Sequenced: blood. The CDR3 is CATSPQVYNSPLHF. DNA of the CDR3: TGTGCCACTAGTCCACAGGTGTATAATTCACCCCTCCACTTT.